These 27 T cell receptor beta chains were all obtained from the same sample, sequenced in a study of radiotherapy plus CTLA-4 blockade in lung cancer. Some clones are missing from TCRdb's copy, which holds only in-frame ones; the method was immunoSEQ multiplex PCR. The table records about 100,000 clones, about four fifths of them present only once. The source material was peripheral blood, sampled from a patient treated with radiotherapy plus ipilimumab. The receptors derive from a human donor with non-small cell lung cancer who had stable disease on radiotherapy plus ipilimumab.

The genes are TRBV27 and TRBJ2-3; tentative D call: TRBD2 (5 bases). Germline V lookup: CDR1 MNHEY, CDR2 SMNVEV (reference sequence). V lost 6 bases to trimming and J lost 6 bases, with 13 bases between them. This CDR3 spans 13 amino acids. This chain's CDR3 is CASRRTYSDTQYF. CDR3 coding DNA: TGTGCCAGCAGAAGGACTTACAGTGATACGCAGTATTTT.

The chain recombines TRBV10-2 with TRBJ2-3; 11 nucleotides agree with TRBD2. Germline trimming cut 6 bases from V and 3 bases from J; bases unmatched to any gene: 5. The CDR3 loop spans 15 amino acids. Germline V lookup: CDR1 WSHSY, CDR2 SAAADI. This CDR3 is CASSLAGGWTDTQYF. CDR3 bases: TGCGCCAGCAGCTTAGCGGGAGGGTGGACAGATACGCAGTATTTT.

The rearrangement uses TRBV29-1 and TRBJ1-1; possibly TRBD1 for D (5 bases). There are 12 residues in the CDR3. The germline V and J ends were trimmed by 6 bases and 6 bases, with 14 bases remaining between them. Germline CDR1 and CDR2: SQVTM and ANQGSEA. The CDR3 region is CSVARDAAEAFF. In DNA form, the CDR3 reads TGCAGCGTGGCTCGGGACGCTGCTGAAGCTTTCTTT.

V is TRBV27 and J is TRBJ2-3, with TRBD1 as a possible D gene (5 bases). Germline V CDR1 and CDR2: MNHEY, SMNVEV (reference sequence). The CDR3 runs to 15 residues. Deletions cut 5 bases from V and 0 bases from J, with 12 bases between. The CDR3 reads CASSASGRSTDTQYF. The DNA for the CDR3 is TGTGCCAGCAGTGCCTCAGGGCGCAGCACAGATACGCAGTATTTT.

The rearrangement links TRBV7-9 to TRBJ2-7; D may be TRBD1 or TRBD2 (5 bases each). Germline V lookup: CDR1 SEHNR, CDR2 FQNEAQ (reference sequence). Trimming removed 1 base at V and 0 bases at J, with 7 bases between. This CDR3 has 14 amino acids. The CDR3 sequence is CASSLDGTSYEQYF. The CDR3 DNA follows: TGTGCCAGCAGCTTAGACGGGACCTCCTACGAGCAGTACTTC.

V gene TRBV18 combines with J gene TRBJ1-2; 8 positions agree with TRBD1. This CDR3 is built from 16 residues. Germline trimming cut 4 bases from V and 4 bases from J; bases unmatched to any gene: 11. In germline, CDR1 is KGHSH, CDR2 LQKENI. The CDR3 here is CASSRQSGQETYGYTF. In nucleotides, the CDR3 is TGTGCCAGCTCACGTCAATCGGGACAGGAAACCTATGGCTACACCTTC.

The V call is TRBV6-5, the J call TRBJ1-2, with D possibly being TRBD1 (6 bases). The CDR3 consists of 16 residues. In germline, CDR1 is MNHEY, CDR2 SVGAGI. Trimming removed 4 bases from V and 5 bases from J, with 20 bases in between. As DNA, the CDR3 is TGTGCCAGCAGTTGGGGAGTAGACAGGAAGGCGTATGGCTACACCTTC. Amino acids: CASSWGVDRKAYGYTF.

A note on this clone: At one end, the junction sequence differs from germline, possibly due to a read error. The chain couples TRBV7-8 to TRBJ1-1; D remains ambiguous. CDR1 and CDR2 (germline): SGHVS, FQNEAQ. This CDR3 contains 13 residues. CDR3 region: CASGFQLNTEAFF. The DNA of the CDR3 is TGTGCCAGCGGCTTCCAGCTGAACACTGAAGCTTTCTTT.

J is TRBJ2-7 and V is TRBV19, with D possibly being TRBD1 or TRBD2 (6 bases each). The germline gives CDR1 LNHDA, CDR2 SQIVND (reference sequence). This CDR3 has 15 amino acids. Trimming shortened V by 3 bases and J by 6 bases, and 18 bases separated the two germline ends. Written as DNA, the CDR3 is TGTGCCAGTAGTATGGGGGGCAGGCCAGCTTCCGAGCAGTACTTC. It is translated as CASSMGGRPASEQYF. The entire variable domain, with the rest obtained from reference TRBV19 and TRBJ2-7, is as follows: DGGITQSPKYLFRKEGQNVTLSCEQNLNHDAMYWYRQDPGQGLRLIYYSQIVNDFQKGDIAEGYSVSREKKESFPLTVTSAQKNPTAFYLCASSMGGRPASEQYFGPGTRLTVT.

V is TRBV25-1 and J is TRBJ2-1; 9 bases agree with TRBD2. The V and J ends lost 5 bases and 3 bases, in that order; junction bases with no gene match: 5. This CDR3 spans 15 amino acids. Germline V gene sequence: CDR1 MGHDK, CDR2 SYGVNS. CDR3 sequence reads: CASSTTSGLYNEQFF. The CDR3 DNA is TGTGCCAGCAGTACCACTAGCGGGCTCTACAATGAGCAGTTCTTC.

The chain links TRBV10-1 to TRBJ2-1; TRBD2 matches 10 bases. The CDR3 contains 18 residues. Germline CDR1 reads WNHNN; CDR2 reads SYGVQD (reference sequence). With V trimmed by 1 base and J by 8 bases, 14 bases remained unmatched. In nucleotides, the CDR3 is TGCGCCAGCAGTGAGTTAAGGATAGCGGGGGGCCTGCTCTATGAGCAGTTCTTC. Protein: CASSELRIAGGLLYEQFF.

The chain couples TRBV6-4 to TRBJ2-3; 12 bases are shared with TRBD2. This CDR3 has 15 residues. Losses at the gene ends were 2 bases for V and 7 bases for J; bases not matched to a gene: 4. The germline CDR1 and CDR2 sequences are MRHNA and SNTAGT. CDR3 sequence reads: CASSDQTSGGNTQYF. The CDR3 DNA sequence: TGTGCCAGCAGTGACCAGACTAGCGGGGGAAATACGCAGTATTTT.

Comments on this clone: At one of its ends the junction is not consistent with the germline gene, which may arise from a read error. The chain combines TRBV5-1 with TRBJ2-1; D is tentatively TRBD1 or TRBD2 (7 bases each). The CDR3 has 16 amino acids. CDR1 SGHRS and CDR2 YFSETQ come from the germline V gene. Written as DNA, the CDR3 is TGCGCCAGCAGCTTCCACCTGGGAGGGGGCTACGATGAGCAGTTCTTC. Protein product: CASSFHLGGGYDEQFF. The complete variable domain, with remaining parts taken from reference TRBV5-1 and TRBJ2-1, reads KAGVTQTPRYLIKTRGQQVTLSCSPISGHRSVSWYQQTPGQGLQFLFEYFSETQRNKGNFPGRFSGRQFSNSRSEMNVSTLELGDSALYLCASSFHLGGGYDEQFFGPGTRLTVL.

The chain recombines TRBV29-1 with TRBJ2-3; 7 nucleotides align to TRBD2. CDR3 length: 13 residues. The junction had 4 bases not matched to a gene; V was cut back by 6 bases and J by 1 base. Per germline, CDR1 SQVTM and CDR2 ANQGSEA. The CDR3: CSVKGGGTDTQYF. The CDR3 nucleotides read TGCAGCGTGAAGGGAGGGGGCACAGATACGCAGTATTTT.

The J gene is TRBJ1-4, the V gene TRBV9; weak D call: TRBD1 (6 bases). Trimming removed 5 bases from V and 8 bases from J, with 13 bases in between. Germline lookup yields CDR1 SGDLS and CDR2 YYNGEE. The CDR3 has 13 amino acids. CDR3 sequence reads: CASSTGYGEKLFF. The CDR3 coding sequence is TGTGCCAGCAGTACAGGGTATGGGGAAAAACTGTTTTTT.

The gene calls are TRBV28 and TRBJ2-2, with 7 bases identical to TRBD2. CDR1 and CDR2 from the germline V gene are MDHEN and SYDVKM. This CDR3 has 16 amino acids. V shed 3 bases and J 1 base; nucleotides not matched to a gene: 5. This CDR3 reads CASSFSVAGNTGELFF. As DNA, the CDR3 is TGTGCCAGCAGTTTTTCGGTAGCGGGGAACACCGGGGAGCTGTTTTTT.

The chain has TRBV11-2 and TRBJ2-7; a weak D match, TRBD2 (7 bases). This CDR3 is built from 16 residues. Trimming removed 4 bases from V and 6 bases from J, with 22 bases in between. Germline V gene sequence: CDR1 SGHAT, CDR2 FQNNGV. CDR3 residues: CASSSREGGRLSEQYF. The CDR3 region has the DNA TGTGCCAGCAGCTCCAGAGAGGGGGGGCGCCTATCCGAGCAGTACTTC.

The rearrangement uses TRBV28 and TRBJ1-6; D not resolved. V lost 1 base and J lost 9, with 7 bases in between. The CDR3 has 13 residues. Germline values: CDR1 MDHEN, CDR2 SYDVKM. The CDR3 DNA reads as TGTGCCAGCAGTTTATTATCCTTTTCACCCCTCCACTTT. It is translated as CASSLLSFSPLHF.

The gene calls are TRBV11-2 and TRBJ2-5; TRBD2 might be the D (6 bases). CDR1 and CDR2 from the germline V gene are SGHAT and FQNNGV. The CDR3 is made up of 13 amino acids. V lost 3 bases, J lost 1 base, and 6 bases lay in between. CDR3 amino acids: CASSFGGQETQYF. In DNA, the CDR3 is TGTGCCAGCAGCTTCGGGGGCCAAGAGACCCAGTACTTC.

The chain is built from TRBV5-1 and TRBJ1-1, with TRBD1 matching 10 bases. Trimming at V came to 4 bases and at J to 4 bases, leaving 4 bases not matched to a gene. There are 14 residues in the CDR3. From germline, CDR1 is SGHRS and CDR2 YFSETQ. CDR3 protein: CASSGRTGGTEAFF. The CDR3 DNA sequence: TGCGCCAGCAGCGGAAGGACAGGGGGCACTGAAGCTTTCTTT. The variable domain in full, completed from reference TRBV5-1 and TRBJ1-1, reads KAGVTQTPRYLIKTRGQQVTLSCSPISGHRSVSWYQQTPGQGLQFLFEYFSETQRNKGNFPGRFSGRQFSNSRSEMNVSTLELGDSALYLCASSGRTGGTEAFFGQGTRLTVV.

This clone appeared a single time. The V call is TRBV5-1, the J call TRBJ2-1; 9 bases match TRBD1. Per germline, CDR1 SGHRS and CDR2 YFSETQ. The CDR3 contains 15 residues. After removal of 4 bases from V and 8 bases from J, the junction contained 10 bases not matched to a gene. The DNA for the CDR3 is TGCGCCAGCAGCATCACGGGACAGGGAAGTCATGAGCAGTTCTTC. Protein sequence: CASSITGQGSHEQFF.

The genes are TRBV29-1 and TRBJ2-7; tentatively, D is TRBD1 or TRBD2 (5 bases each). The V end was cut by 4 bases, the J end by 4 bases, with 20 bases between. Germline loops: CDR1 SQVTM, CDR2 ANQGSEA. The CDR3 loop spans 15 amino acids. As DNA, the CDR3 is TGCAGCGTTGTGGTCGGGGCAGTAGGGCTATACGAGCAGTACTTC. It specifies CSVVVGAVGLYEQYF.

There are a few counts of this clone. The V and J genes are TRBV11-2 and TRBJ2-1; tentative D call: TRBD2 (6 bases). V was pared by 5 bases and J by 9 bases, with 17 bases between. There are 14 residues in the CDR3. Looked up from germline, CDR1 is SGHAT and CDR2 is FQNNGV. The CDR3 nucleotides read TGTGCCAGCAGCACCAGGGCGGGGAGGTTTGAGCAGTTCTTC. It specifies CASSTRAGRFEQFF.

V is TRBV19 and J is TRBJ1-1, with unresolved D. V lost 5 bases, J lost 1 base, and 14 bases lay in between. CDR3 length: 15 residues. The germline V gene encodes CDR1 LNHDA and CDR2 SQIVND (reference sequence). In DNA, the CDR3 is TGTGCCAGTAGTCCCCGGACTGGCGCGAACACTGAAGCTTTCTTT. This gives the protein CASSPRTGANTEAFF.

The V and J genes are TRBV7-9 and TRBJ1-5; no clear D gene. There are 14 residues in the CDR3. Germline CDR1 SEHNR, CDR2 FQNEAQ (reference sequence). V shed 3 bases and J shed 7 bases, with 13 bases lying between them. The CDR3 DNA reads TGTGCCAGCAGCTTCCCCGGGAGTCGGCAGCCCCAGCATTTT. It codes for CASSFPGSRQPQHF.

The chain has TRBV5-4 and TRBJ2-2; possibly TRBD1 or TRBD2 for D (6 bases each). This CDR3 contains 15 residues. V gave up 4 bases and J gave up 5 bases, with 15 bases separating them. The germline V gene encodes CDR1 SGHNT and CDR2 YYREEE (reference sequence). CDR3 region: CASSLSKGGTGELFF. In DNA, the CDR3 is TGTGCCAGCAGCCTCTCAAAGGGGGGAACCGGGGAGCTGTTTTTT.

The chain uses TRBV5-5 and TRBJ2-7; 10 nucleotides align to TRBD1. The V gene end was trimmed by 0 bases and the J gene end by 3 bases; junction bases not matched to a gene: 9. The CDR3 spans 17 residues. CDR1 and CDR2 (germline): SGHKS, YYEKEE (reference sequence). The CDR3: CASSLVGRGQGNYEQYF. The CDR3, as DNA: TGTGCCAGCAGCTTGGTAGGTAGGGGACAGGGGAACTACGAGCAGTACTTC.